This T cell receptor (beta chain) originates from a study of CD8 T cells in ankylosing spondylitis. Study outcomes and limitations: Some motif variants were previously reported in reactive arthritis synovial fluid and blood.

Worth noting for this clonotype: What it binds is unknown.

TCRdb re-derived calls from the 5' RACE reads in MiXCR, one entry per CDR3 protein. The sample lists fewer than 200,000 distinct CDR3 sequences, 9.5% to 10% occurring once. This CDR3 is 18 amino acids long. Trimming cost V 6 bases and J 5 bases; bases outside gene matches: 18. Sequenced material: blood, either unsorted or a sorted T cell fraction (not recorded which). The chain links TRBV12-3 or TRBV12-4 to TRBJ2-1, with 8 bases matching TRBD2. The receptor's source is a female donor with ankylosing spondylitis or in good health (not recorded which). CDR3 DNA sequence: TGTGCCAGCAGCCTAACCGGGGGGGGACCACCCCTGGACAATGAGCAGTTCTTC. Protein: CASSLTGGGPPLDNEQFF.